This T cell receptor beta chain was identified during a study of blood T cell repertoires in COVID-19. Study summary: T cells, B-cell-depleted T cells, or PBMCs provided the cDNA or gDNA that served as material.

In the authors' workflow: Estimation of nucleated cell counts relied on the amplification of reference gene primers. Some clones are missing from TCRdb's copy, which holds only in-frame ones; the method was immunoSEQ multiplex PCR. The DNA gave D and trimming, while V, J and clone size come from that table. This table has more than 120,000 clones, approximately 87% appearing once. This clone has only one observation. Sequenced sample: peripheral blood. The source is a woman in her 50s with active or convalescent COVID-19.

The CDR3 DNA sequence: TGTGCCAGCAGCGTAGGATCGGTAGTCTACAATGAGCAGTTCTTC. Residues: CASSVGSVVYNEQFF. This chain links TRBV9 with TRBJ2-1, with D hard to call. CDR1 is SGDLS, CDR2 YYNGEE, per germline. The CDR3 is 15 residues long. The germline V and J ends were trimmed by 0 bases and 3 bases, with 10 bases remaining between them.